The source of this TCR beta chain is a study of cytomegalovirus exposure and HLA in healthy donors. Points from the study as a whole: TCR beta V- and J-gene trimming, according to a later analysis, was linked to a missense DCLRE1C variant. Despite most TCR sequences being rare, some public TCRs occurred in many donors.

V was clipped by 3 bases and J by 2 bases, with 17 bases between them. This CDR3 comprises 18 residues. Germline V CDR1 and CDR2: MNHEY, SMNVEV (reference sequence). The PCR had 60 Vbeta and 13 Jbeta primers. The protocol was immunoSEQ multiplex PCR, while the TCRdb copy is restricted to in-frame clones and leaves out a portion. The top ten hold roughly 13% of the sample, which has over 150,000 clones, 78% seen once. As concerns this clone: No antigen is known for it.

This chain links TRBV27 with TRBJ1-6, with D perhaps matching TRBD1 (6 bases). Sequenced: PBMCs. The clonotype comes from a woman aged 50 to 60 in good health and CMV-seropositive. The CDR3 sequence is CASSFSVRTEPYNSPLHF. The CDR3 DNA reads TGTGCCAGCAGTTTTTCCGTCCGGACAGAACCCTATAATTCACCCCTCCACTTT.